One sample yielded the 12 T cell receptor beta chains listed below, sequenced in a study of T cells in Graves' hyperthyroidism and ophthalmopathy. Regions amplified from RNA transcripts were the TCR beta CDR3 regions. The HTBI set primed first-round TCR CDR3 RT-PCR. TCRdb re-analysed the multiplex PCR reads in MiXCR, keeping a single row per CDR3 protein. The sample contains about 150,000 distinct CDR3 sequences, approximately 20% of which appear only once. Input material: blood. These receptors were taken from a woman between 50 and 59 years old with Graves' hyperthyroidism that later progressed to Graves' ophthalmopathy.

This clonotype was seen just once. The genes are TRBV7-9 and TRBJ2-5; 12 nucleotides agree with TRBD2. Germline V gene sequence: CDR1 SEHNR, CDR2 FQNEAQ (reference sequence). The CDR3 runs 16 residues. The ends lost 4 bases at V and 1 base at J; junction bases unmatched: 4. The CDR3 DNA is TGTGCCAGCAGCTCCCCACTAGCGGGGGGCCAAGAGACCCAGTACTTC. Amino acid sequence: CASSSPLAGGQETQYF.

The chain is built from TRBV3-1 and TRBJ1-2; a weak D match, TRBD1 (5 bases). CDR1 is LGHDT and CDR2 is YNNKEL in the germline V gene (reference sequence). This CDR3 region has 12 residues. Deletions cut 3 bases from V and 8 bases from J, with 10 bases between. CDR3 region: CASSQGHSGYTF. The CDR3 region has the DNA TGTGCCAGCAGCCAGGGGCACAGCGGCTACACCTTC. Full variable domain (missing parts from reference TRBV3-1 and TRBJ1-2): DTAVSQTPKYLVTQMGNDKSIKCEQNLGHDTMYWYKQDSKKFLKIMFSYNNKELIINETVPNRFSPKSPDKAHLNLHINSLELGDSAVYFCASSQGHSGYTFGSGTRLTVV.

This clonotype has more than one count but fewer than ten. This chain uses TRBV19 with TRBJ2-7, with 16 bases fitting TRBD2. CDR1 is LNHDA, CDR2 SQIVND, per germline (reference sequence). Trimming took 5 bases from V and 4 from J; bases not matched to a gene: 14. This CDR3 has 19 residues. The CDR3 here is CASSRTGTSGRARVYEQYF. As DNA, the CDR3 is TGTGCCAGTAGTCGAACCGGGACTAGCGGGAGGGCCCGCGTGTACGAGCAGTACTTC.

The chain links TRBV9 to TRBJ2-5; 10 bases line up with TRBD1. The trim removed 2 bases at V and 5 bases at J, leaving 24 bases unmatched. The CDR3 contains 21 residues. Germline loops: CDR1 SGDLS, CDR2 YYNGEE. CDR3 residues: CASSVYGFDRGRELAGETQYF. CDR3 nucleotides: TGTGCCAGCAGCGTCTACGGATTTGACAGGGGGCGCGAGTTAGCGGGGGAGACCCAGTACTTC. The variable domain in full, with the rest retrieved from reference TRBV9 and TRBJ2-5, is DSGVTQTPKHLITATGQRVTLRCSPRSGDLSVYWYQQSLDQGLQFLIQYYNGEERAKGNILERFSAQQFPDLHSELNLSSLELGDSALYFCASSVYGFDRGRELAGETQYFGPGTRLLVL.

This clonotype appeared many times. The DNA of the CDR3 is TGCAGCGTGGACAACCATAGCAGATCCTCCTACGAGCAGTACTTC. Translated: CSVDNHSRSSYEQYF. V usage is TRBV29-1 and J usage is TRBJ2-7, with D perhaps TRBD1 (5 bases). V was shortened by 6 bases and J by 0 bases, with 18 bases between the two germline ends. The V gene's germline CDR1 is SQVTM and CDR2 ANQGSEA. The CDR3 contains 15 residues.

Only a few counts were recorded for this clonotype. The chain joins TRBV3-1 to TRBJ1-6; a possible D gene is TRBD1 (5 bases). V lost 6 bases to trimming and J lost 10 bases, with 7 bases between them. The CDR3 extends over 11 amino acids. Per germline, CDR1 LGHDT and CDR2 YNNKEL (reference sequence). DNA for the CDR3: TGTGCCAGCAGTGGGGACTCACCCCTCCACTTT. Translation: CASSGDSPLHF.

In its sample, this clonotype was seen many times. This sequence joins TRBV6-5 and TRBJ1-1, with 11 positions matching TRBD1. After removal of 4 bases from V and 5 bases from J, the junction contained 3 bases not matched to a gene. This CDR3 region has 14 residues. Germline V gene lookup returns CDR1 MNHEY and CDR2 SVGAGI. The CDR3 DNA reads as TGTGCCAGCAGTTGGGGGACAGGGGGGACTGAAGCTTTCTTT. Translated: CASSWGTGGTEAFF.

A note on this clonotype: This sequence may be a read error, since a much larger clone differs from it by one base. The rearrangement uses TRBV7-8 and TRBJ1-1, with TRBD1 matching over 7 bases. In germline, CDR1 is SGHVS, CDR2 FQNEAQ. Trimming cost V 4 bases and J 0 bases; bases outside gene matches: 8. The CDR3 is 16 amino acids. CDR3: CASSSTGAHMNTEAFF. The CDR3 DNA follows: TGTGCCAGCAGCTCCACAGGGGCCCACATGAACACTGAAGCTTTCTTT. The full variable domain, rest sourced from reference TRBV7-8 and TRBJ1-1, is GAGVSQSPRYKVAKRGQDVALRCDPISGHVSLFWYQQALGQGPEFLTYFQNEAQLDKSGLPSDRFFAERPEGSVSTLKIQRTQQEDSAVYLCASSSTGAHMNTEAFFGQGTRLTVV.

This clonotype was seen repeatedly, ten times or more. The V and J genes are TRBV28 and TRBJ1-6, with 8 bases that match TRBD1. This CDR3 is 14 amino acids long. Germline lookup yields CDR1 MDHEN and CDR2 SYDVKM. With V trimmed by 2 bases and J by 7 bases, 1 base remained unmatched. The DNA of the CDR3 is TGTGCCAGCAGTTTACCAGGGGGCAATTCACCCCTCCACTTT. This translates into CASSLPGGNSPLHF.

This chain connects TRBV15 to TRBJ1-5; no reliable D call. V lost 5 bases, J lost 2 bases, and 13 bases lay in between. The CDR3 runs 15 residues. Germline values: CDR1 LNHNV, CDR2 YYDKDF (reference sequence). The CDR3 region is CATSSGMKGNQPQHF. CDR3 in DNA: TGTGCCACCAGCTCCGGAATGAAGGGCAATCAGCCCCAGCATTTT.

V and J are TRBV6-9 and TRBJ2-7; 8 bases line up with TRBD2. Unmatched junction bases numbered 8, after V lost 3 bases and J lost 7 bases. The CDR3 extends over 14 amino acids. From germline, CDR1 is MNHGY and CDR2 SVAAGI. The CDR3 here is CASSYGAGEGEQYF. The CDR3 nucleotides are TGTGCCAGCAGTTACGGAGCGGGAGAAGGGGAGCAGTACTTC.

V gene TRBV27 combines with J gene TRBJ2-2; perhaps TRBD2 as D (5 bases). The CDR3 contains 13 residues. Looked up from germline, CDR1 is MNHEY and CDR2 is SMNVEV (reference sequence). V was shortened by 5 bases and J by 6 bases, with 10 bases between the two germline ends. CDR3 protein: CASSLDWAGELFF. DNA of the CDR3: TGTGCCAGCAGTCTGGACTGGGCCGGGGAGCTGTTTTTT.